This TCR beta chain was observed in a study of blood T cell repertoires in COVID-19. After removal of 1 base from V and 4 bases from J, the junction contained 4 bases not matched to a gene. Germline V gives CDR1 SGHVS, CDR2 FQNEAQ. The CDR3 consists of 15 residues. Symptom resolution, clearance, or two negative PCRs marked the recovered donors of Cohort 3. Original methodology: Amplified reference gene primers provided the basis for estimating nucleated cell counts. Using immunoSEQ multiplex PCR, the repertoire was profiled, and TCRdb retains in-frame clones only, with some absent. D and trimming come from the DNA, and the V and J calls and clone size come from that table. The data show a few hundred thousand clones, roughly nine tenths seen once.

The clonotype originates from a woman aged 25-40 years who had recovered from COVID-19. The chain is built from TRBV7-8 and TRBJ2-1; 7 positions match TRBD1. The sequencing sample was made of PBMCs or T cells enriched from blood (not recorded which). In DNA form, the CDR3 reads TGTGCCAGCAGCTTAGGCCCGGGACAGTACAATGAGCAGTTCTTC. Protein sequence: CASSLGPGQYNEQFF. The whole variable domain, remainder taken from reference TRBV7-8 and TRBJ2-1, is GAGVSQSPRYKVAKRGQDVALRCDPISGHVSLFWYQQALGQGPEFLTYFQNEAQLDKSGLPSDRFFAERPEGSVSTLKIQRTQQEDSAVYLCASSLGPGQYNEQFFGPGTRLTVL.